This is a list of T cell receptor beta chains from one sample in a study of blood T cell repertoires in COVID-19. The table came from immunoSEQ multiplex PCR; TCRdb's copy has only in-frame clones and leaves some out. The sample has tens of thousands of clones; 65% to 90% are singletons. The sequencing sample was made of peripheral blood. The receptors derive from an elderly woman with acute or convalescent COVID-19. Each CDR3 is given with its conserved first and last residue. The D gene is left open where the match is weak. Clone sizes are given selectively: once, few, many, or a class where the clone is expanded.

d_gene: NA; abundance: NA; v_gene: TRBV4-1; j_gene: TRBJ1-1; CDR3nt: TGCGCCAGCAGCCAAGAGGGGGGATACACTGAAGCTTTCTTT; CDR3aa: CASSQEGGYTEAFF
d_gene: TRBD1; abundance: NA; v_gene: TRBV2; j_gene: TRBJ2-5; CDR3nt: TGTGCCAGCAGTGGTAGGACAGGGGGTCCCCAGTACTTC; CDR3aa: CASSGRTGGPQYF
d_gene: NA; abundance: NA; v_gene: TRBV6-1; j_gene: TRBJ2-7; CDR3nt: TGTGCCAGCAGTGAAAGGCTCGCCGGGGAGCAGTACTTC; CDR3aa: CASSERLAGEQYF
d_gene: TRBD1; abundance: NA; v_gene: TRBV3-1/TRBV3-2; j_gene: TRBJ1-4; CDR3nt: TGTGCCAGCGGCAGGGGGACAGGGATAAATGAAAAACTGTTTTTT; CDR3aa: CASGRGTGINEKLFF
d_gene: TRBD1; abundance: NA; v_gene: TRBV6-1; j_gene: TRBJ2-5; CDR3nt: TGTGCCAGCAGTGAGGAGACAGGGGTGCACTTC; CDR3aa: CASSEETGVHF
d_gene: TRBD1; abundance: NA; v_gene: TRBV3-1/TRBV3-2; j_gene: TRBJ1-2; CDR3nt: TGTGCCAGCAGCCCCGGGACAGTACACGGCTACACCTTC; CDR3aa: CASSPGTVHGYTF
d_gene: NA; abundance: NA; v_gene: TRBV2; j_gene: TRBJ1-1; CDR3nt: TGTGCCAGCAGTGGGAGAGAGAACACTGAAGCTTTCTTT; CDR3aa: CASSGRENTEAFF
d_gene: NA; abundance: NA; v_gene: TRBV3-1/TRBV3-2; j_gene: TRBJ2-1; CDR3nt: TGTGCCAGCAGCCAAGGGCCAGGGGCGTCAAATGAGCAGTTCTTC; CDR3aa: CASSQGPGASNEQFF
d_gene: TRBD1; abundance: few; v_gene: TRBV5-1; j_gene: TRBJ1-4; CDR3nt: TGCGCCAGCAGCCCAGACCCCGGGACAGCTGAAAAACTGTTTTTT; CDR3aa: CASSPDPGTAEKLFF
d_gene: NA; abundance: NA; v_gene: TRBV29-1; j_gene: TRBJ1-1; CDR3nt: TGCAGCGTTGAAGATGTCTACCGGGAAGCTTTCTTT; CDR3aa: CSVEDVYREAFF
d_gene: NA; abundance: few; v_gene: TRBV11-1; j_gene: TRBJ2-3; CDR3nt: TGTGCCAGCAGCCGAGACGGGAATACGCAGTATTTT; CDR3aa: CASSRDGNTQYF
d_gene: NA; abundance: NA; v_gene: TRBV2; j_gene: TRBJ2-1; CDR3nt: TGTGCCAGCAGGAAAACAGAATACCCCTACAATGAGCAGTTCTTC; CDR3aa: CASRKTEYPYNEQFF
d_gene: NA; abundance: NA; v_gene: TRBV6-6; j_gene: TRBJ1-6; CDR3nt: TGTGCCAGCAGTGTCGACAGTGGAACACCCCTCCACTTT; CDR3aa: CASSVDSGTPLHF
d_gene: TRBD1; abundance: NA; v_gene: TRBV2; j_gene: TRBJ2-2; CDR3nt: TGTGCCAGCAGTGAAAGGGACAGGGGGCCTGTGGCTTTCGGGGAGCTGTTTTTT; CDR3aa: CASSERDRGPVAFGELFF
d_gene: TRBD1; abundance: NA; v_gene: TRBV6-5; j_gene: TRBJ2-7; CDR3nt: TGTGCCAGCCAGTCCGGGACAGGGGTAAACGAGCAGTACTTC; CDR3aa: CASQSGTGVNEQYF
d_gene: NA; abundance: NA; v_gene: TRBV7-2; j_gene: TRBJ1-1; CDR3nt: TGTGCCAGCAGCTCTGGGGGGGTGAACACTGAAGCTTTCTTT; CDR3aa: CASSSGGVNTEAFF
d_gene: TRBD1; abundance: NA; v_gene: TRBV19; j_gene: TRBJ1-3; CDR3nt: TGTGCCAGTAGTCCTCAATCCGGGACAGGGTCTGGAAACACCATATATTTT; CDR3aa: CASSPQSGTGSGNTIYF
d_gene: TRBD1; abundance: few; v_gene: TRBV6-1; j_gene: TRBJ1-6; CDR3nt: TGTGCCAGCAGTGAAGGGACAGGGAATTCACCCCTCCACTTT; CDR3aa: CASSEGTGNSPLHF
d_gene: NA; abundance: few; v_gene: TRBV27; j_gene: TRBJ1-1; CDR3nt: TGTGCCAGCAGTTTACAGGGATCCACTGAAGCTTTCTTT; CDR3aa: CASSLQGSTEAFF
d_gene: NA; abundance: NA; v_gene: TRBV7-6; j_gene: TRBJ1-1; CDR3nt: TGTGCCAGCAGTCAGGGGATGAACACTGAAGCTTTCTTT; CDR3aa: CASSQGMNTEAFF
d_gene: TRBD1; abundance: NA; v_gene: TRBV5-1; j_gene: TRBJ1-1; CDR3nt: TGCGCCAGCAGCTTGGTAACAGGGGGTTTCGGCACTGAAGCTTTCTTT; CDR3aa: CASSLVTGGFGTEAFF
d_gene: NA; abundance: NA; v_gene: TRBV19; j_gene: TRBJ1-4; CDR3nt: TGTGCCAGTAGTATTCGTCCAGGGATGGGTGAAAAACTGTTTTTT; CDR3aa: CASSIRPGMGEKLFF
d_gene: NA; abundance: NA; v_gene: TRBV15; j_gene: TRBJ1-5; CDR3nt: TGTGCCACCAGCAGACAGGATGTTAATCAGCCCCAGCATTTT; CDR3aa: CATSRQDVNQPQHF
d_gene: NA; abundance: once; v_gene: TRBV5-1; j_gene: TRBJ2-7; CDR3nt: TGCGCCAGCAGCTTATTGATGACAAGCTACGAGCAGTACTTC; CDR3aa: CASSLLMTSYEQYF
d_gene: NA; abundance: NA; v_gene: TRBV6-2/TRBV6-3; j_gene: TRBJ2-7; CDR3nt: TGTGCCAGCAGTGAGGGCGTCGTACAGTCCTACGAGCAGTACTTC; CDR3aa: CASSEGVVQSYEQYF
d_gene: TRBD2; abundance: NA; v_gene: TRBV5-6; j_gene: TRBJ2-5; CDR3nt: TGTGCCAGCAGCTTGCTAGCGGGGGGGCGAGAGACCCAGTACTTC; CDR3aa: CASSLLAGGRETQYF
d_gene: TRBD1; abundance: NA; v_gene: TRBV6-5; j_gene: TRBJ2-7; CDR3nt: TGTGCCACCCGGTGGACAGGGGACTACGAGCAGTACTTC; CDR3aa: CATRWTGDYEQYF
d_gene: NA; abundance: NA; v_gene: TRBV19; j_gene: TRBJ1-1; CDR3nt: TGTGCCAGCACCGCCGCGGGGGTTCGTGAAGCTTTCTTT; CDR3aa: CASTAAGVREAFF
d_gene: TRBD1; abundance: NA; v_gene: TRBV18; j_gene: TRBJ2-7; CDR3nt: TGTGCCAGCTCCCTAGACAGGGACGAGCAGTACTTC; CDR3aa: CASSLDRDEQYF
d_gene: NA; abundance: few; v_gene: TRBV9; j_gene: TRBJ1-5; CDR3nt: TGTGCCAGCAGCCCGTCAGGATTAGTTAATCAGCCCCAGCATTTT; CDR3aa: CASSPSGLVNQPQHF
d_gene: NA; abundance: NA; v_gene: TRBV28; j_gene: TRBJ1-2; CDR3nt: TGTGCCAGCAGCTGGGCCCTCAGGGGATATGGCTACACCTTC; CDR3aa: CASSWALRGYGYTF
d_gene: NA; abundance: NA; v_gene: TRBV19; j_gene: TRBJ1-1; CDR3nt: TGTGCCAGTAGTATCTCAAGACTCATGAACACTGAAGCTTTCTTT; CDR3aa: CASSISRLMNTEAFF
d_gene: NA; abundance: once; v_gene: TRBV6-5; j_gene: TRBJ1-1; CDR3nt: TGTGCCAGCAGTACCACGCCCGGGATGAACACTGAAGCTTTCTTT; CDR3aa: CASSTTPGMNTEAFF
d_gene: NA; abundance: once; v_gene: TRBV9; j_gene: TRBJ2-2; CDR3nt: TGTGCCAGCAGCGCCGGGACACCTAACACCGGGGAGCTGTTTTTT; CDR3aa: CASSAGTPNTGELFF
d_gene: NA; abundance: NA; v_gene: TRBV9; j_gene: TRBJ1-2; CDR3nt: TGTGCCAGCAGCGTTCAGGGGACCCAAGCATATGGCTACACCTTC; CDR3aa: CASSVQGTQAYGYTF
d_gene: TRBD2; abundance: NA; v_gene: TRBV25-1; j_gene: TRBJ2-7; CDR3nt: TGTGCCAGCGGGGGACTAGCTTCACCTTACGAGCAGTACTTC; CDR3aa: CASGGLASPYEQYF
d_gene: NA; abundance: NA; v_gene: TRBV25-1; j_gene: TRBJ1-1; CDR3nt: TGTGCCAGCAGTGAAGGGGCCCCGAACACTGAAGCTTTCTTT; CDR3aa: CASSEGAPNTEAFF
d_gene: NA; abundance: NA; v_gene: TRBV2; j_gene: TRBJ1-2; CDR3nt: TGTGCCAGCAGTGAAATTGAGGGTCCTAACTATGGCTACACCTTC; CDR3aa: CASSEIEGPNYGYTF
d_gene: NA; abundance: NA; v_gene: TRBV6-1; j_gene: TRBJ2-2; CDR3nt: TGTGCCAGCAGTGAAACGTGGGGCAGCGCCGGGGAGCTGTTTTTT; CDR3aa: CASSETWGSAGELFF
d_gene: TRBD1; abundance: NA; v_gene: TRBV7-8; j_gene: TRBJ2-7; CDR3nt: TGTGCCAGCAGCTCACAGGGGGTAGGGCCCTACGAGCAGTACTTC; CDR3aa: CASSSQGVGPYEQYF
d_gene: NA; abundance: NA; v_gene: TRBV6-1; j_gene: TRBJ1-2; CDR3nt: TGTGCCAGCAGTGGACCTTTACCGACAGGACCCGACTATGGCTACACCTTC; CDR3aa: CASSGPLPTGPDYGYTF
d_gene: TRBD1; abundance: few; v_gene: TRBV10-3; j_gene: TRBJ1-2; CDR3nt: TGTGCCATAGGACAGGGGGCCACCTATGGCTACACCTTC; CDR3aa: CAIGQGATYGYTF
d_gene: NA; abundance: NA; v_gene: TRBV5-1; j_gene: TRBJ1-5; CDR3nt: TGCGCCAGCAGCTTGGGAACGGGAAATCAGCCCCAGCATTTT; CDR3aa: CASSLGTGNQPQHF
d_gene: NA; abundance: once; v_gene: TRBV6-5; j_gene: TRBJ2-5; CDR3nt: TGTGCCTCTTCTTCCTTAGGAGGGACCCAGTACTTC; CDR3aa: CASSSLGGTQYF
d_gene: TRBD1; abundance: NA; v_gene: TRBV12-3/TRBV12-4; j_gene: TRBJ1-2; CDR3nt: TGTGCCAGCAGCCGGGACAGGGGTCCTCGCTACACCTTC; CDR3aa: CASSRDRGPRYTF
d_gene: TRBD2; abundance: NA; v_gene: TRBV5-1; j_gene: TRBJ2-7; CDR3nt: TGCGCCAGCAGCTTAATAGCGGGGGGGCCAAGCGAGCAGTACTTC; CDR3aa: CASSLIAGGPSEQYF
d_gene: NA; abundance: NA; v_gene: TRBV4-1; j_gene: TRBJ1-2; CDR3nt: TGCGCCAGCAGCCAAGACAGGTCCCTCTCCTATGGCTACACCTTC; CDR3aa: CASSQDRSLSYGYTF
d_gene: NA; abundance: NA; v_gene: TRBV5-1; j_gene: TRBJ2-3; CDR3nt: TGCGCCAGCAGCGCCGGAGCTAGGGGCCGGGGCACAGATACGCAGTATTTT; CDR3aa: CASSAGARGRGTDTQYF
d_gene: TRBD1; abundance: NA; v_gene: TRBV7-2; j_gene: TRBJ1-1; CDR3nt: TGTGCCAGCAGCCCCTGGGACAGGGGTGGAACTGAAGCTTTCTTT; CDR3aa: CASSPWDRGGTEAFF
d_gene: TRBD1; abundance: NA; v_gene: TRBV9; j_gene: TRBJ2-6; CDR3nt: TGTGCCAGCAGCGTTGATACAGGGGGCGCGAGTGGGGCCAACGTCCTGACTTTC; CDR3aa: CASSVDTGGASGANVLTF
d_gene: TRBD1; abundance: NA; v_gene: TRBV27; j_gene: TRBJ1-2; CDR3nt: TGTGCCAGCAGTTTATCGGAGAGGGACAGGGGTCTCCCAGCTAACTATGGCTACACCTTC; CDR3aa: CASSLSERDRGLPANYGYTF
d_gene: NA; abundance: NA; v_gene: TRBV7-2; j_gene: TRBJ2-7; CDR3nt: TGTGCCAGCAGCTCGTACCAGGGCGAGCAGTACTTC; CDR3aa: CASSSYQGEQYF
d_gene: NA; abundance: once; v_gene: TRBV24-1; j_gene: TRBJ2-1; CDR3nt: TGTGCCACTCCCCAACAGGGAAAGCAGTTCTTC; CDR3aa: CATPQQGKQFF
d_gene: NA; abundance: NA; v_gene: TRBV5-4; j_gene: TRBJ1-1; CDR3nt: TGTGCCAGCAGCCCGCGGGGGGCCCCGAACACTGAAGCTTTCTTT; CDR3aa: CASSPRGAPNTEAFF
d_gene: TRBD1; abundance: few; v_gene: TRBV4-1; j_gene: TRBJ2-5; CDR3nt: TGCGCCAGCAGCCACCCGGGACAGGGGCGAGAGACCCAGTACTTC; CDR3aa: CASSHPGQGRETQYF
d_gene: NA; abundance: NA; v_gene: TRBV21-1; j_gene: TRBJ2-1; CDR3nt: TGTGCCAGCAGCAAAAGGACTAGCGGGGGGGCCAGTGAGCAGTTCTTC; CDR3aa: CASSKRTSGGASEQFF
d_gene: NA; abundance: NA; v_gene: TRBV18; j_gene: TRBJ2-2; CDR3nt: TGTGCCAGCTCACCACCCCTGGGCAGGGGTACCGGGGAGCTGTTTTTT; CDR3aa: CASSPPLGRGTGELFF
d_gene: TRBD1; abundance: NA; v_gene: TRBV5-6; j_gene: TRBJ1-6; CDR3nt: TGTGCCAGCAGCTGGGGGGACAGGGGAAATTCACCCCTCCACTTT; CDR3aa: CASSWGDRGNSPLHF
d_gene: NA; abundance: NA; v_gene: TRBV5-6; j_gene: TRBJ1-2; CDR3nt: TGTGCCAGCAGCTTGGGTCAGGGGCTAGCCTTGGGCTACACCTTC; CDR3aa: CASSLGQGLALGYTF